Presented here are 28 T cell receptor beta chains from one specimen sequenced in a study of memory B cells and T cells in multiple sclerosis (dated by TCRdb to about 2018). Library preparation employed the immunoSEQ multiplex PCR assay. The table was pulled from immuneACCESS by TCRdb, which kept in-frame rearrangements only. Such tables lose some clones; where checked, under half of the loss comes from unresolved V genes, and the rest has no known cause. Present in this sample are some 49,000 clones, approximately 80% of which were seen just once. Of the sample, 0.9% to 1.4% is held by the ten largest clones. After CFSE-labeled PBMCs were cultured without a stimulus, the autoproliferating (CFSEdim) and non-proliferating (CFSEhi) T cell fractions were sequenced separately. In total, more than 45 million CFSE-labeled PBMCs were cultured without stimulus for 7 days, after which replicate wells were pooled.

Their antigens remain unidentified. Sample: PBMCs from blood kept in culture. The receptor set was obtained from a human donor with multiple sclerosis.

The V call is TRBV9, the J call TRBJ1-1; tentative D call: TRBD1 (5 bases). The CDR3 extends over 15 amino acids. V was clipped by 3 bases and J by 5 bases, with 17 bases between them. Germline CDR1 SGDLS, CDR2 YYNGEE. The CDR3 nucleotides are TGTGCCAGCAGCGCCTACACCTTTGGGGGGACTGAAGCTTTCTTT. Protein: CASSAYTFGGTEAFF. The whole variable domain, filled in from reference TRBV9 and TRBJ1-1, reads DSGVTQTPKHLITATGQRVTLRCSPRSGDLSVYWYQQSLDQGLQFLIQYYNGEERAKGNILERFSAQQFPDLHSELNLSSLELGDSALYFCASSAYTFGGTEAFFGQGTRLTVV.

The V call is TRBV4-2, the J call TRBJ2-7, with 12 bases fitting TRBD1. The CDR3 runs 16 residues. V dropped 5 bases and J dropped 3; count of bases not matched to a gene: 8. Germline V gene lookup returns CDR1 LGHNA and CDR2 YNFKEQ. CDR3 residues: CASSTHGTGGGYEQYF. CDR3 sequence (DNA): TGTGCCAGCAGCACCCACGGGACAGGGGGCGGCTACGAGCAGTACTTC.

This CDR3 is CASSPGVNTEAFF. The CDR3 DNA follows: TGCGCCAGCAGCCCCGGGGTGAACACTGAAGCTTTCTTT. The chain joins TRBV5-1 to TRBJ1-1; D not certain. CDR1 is SGHRS and CDR2 is YFSETQ in the germline V gene. CDR3 length: 13 amino acids. V dropped 4 bases and J dropped 0 bases, with 7 bases sitting between them.

The rearrangement joins TRBV6-6 to TRBJ1-4; D gene uncertain. Per germline, CDR1 MNHNY and CDR2 SVGAGI (reference sequence). CDR3 size: 15 residues. V lost 0 bases to trimming and J lost 3 bases, with 8 bases between them. CDR3: CASSYSIGANEKLFF. CDR3 in DNA: TGTGCCAGCAGTTACTCGATTGGGGCTAATGAAAAACTGTTTTTT.

The chain is built from TRBV28 and TRBJ1-1; the D is unclear. The CDR3 totals 12 residues. The V gene's germline CDR1 is MDHEN and CDR2 SYDVKM. Trimming stripped 7 bases from V and 7 bases from J, with 13 bases between. CDR3: CASTPRSFEAFF. DNA of the CDR3: TGTGCCAGCACACCTAGGAGCTTTGAAGCTTTCTTT.

The chain has TRBV9 and TRBJ1-2, with 11 bases fitting TRBD1. Germline V lookup: CDR1 SGDLS, CDR2 YYNGEE. There are 17 residues in the CDR3. With 3 bases clipped from V and 7 bases from J, the junction kept 14 bases outside the gene matches. This chain's CDR3 is CASSAGSPGQGVGGYTF. The CDR3 DNA follows: TGTGCCAGCAGCGCGGGGTCACCGGGACAGGGGGTTGGTGGCTACACCTTC.

The chain couples TRBV28 to TRBJ1-6; D perhaps matches TRBD1 (5 bases). This CDR3 is 16 amino acids long. V was shortened by 3 bases and J by 0 bases, with 9 bases between the two germline ends. The germline V gene encodes CDR1 MDHEN and CDR2 SYDVKM. CDR3 nucleotide sequence: TGTGCCAGCAGTTTTTCCCAGGGCTCCTATAATTCACCCCTCCACTTT. Translating gives CASSFSQGSYNSPLHF.

Of note for this clone: The same CDR3 is also encoded by other DNA sequences in this sample. The CDR3 nucleotides read TGTGCCAGCAGTGAGGAGGGACAGGGGGTTAGCGGCTACACCTTC. It is translated as CASSEEGQGVSGYTF. J is TRBJ1-2 and V is TRBV6-1; 11 nucleotides line up with TRBD1. V shed 3 bases and J 8 bases; nucleotides not matched to a gene: 8. This CDR3 is 15 amino acids long. Germline-derived CDR1 and CDR2 are MNHNS and SASEGT.

This chain links TRBV6-5 with TRBJ1-2, with no clear D. The CDR3 loop spans 12 amino acids. CDR1 and CDR2 (germline): MNHEY, SVGAGI. V was cut by 6 bases and J by 8 bases, with 13 bases left in between. The CDR3 DNA reads as TGTGCCAGCAGCAAGGGCATAACGGGCTACACCTTC. Translation gives CASSKGITGYTF.

CDR3 coding DNA: TGTGCCAGCAGTTTCTCGGCGGGGGGGGGAGATACGCAGTATTTT. Its protein product is CASSFSAGGGDTQYF. The rearrangement joins TRBV6-5 to TRBJ2-3; 9 bases fit TRBD2. The CDR3 runs to 15 residues. The J segment lost 5 bases and the V segment lost 4 bases, leaving 7 bases of the junction unmatched. Germline V gives CDR1 MNHEY, CDR2 SVGAGI.

The chain couples TRBV6-1 to TRBJ1-6; TRBD1 is a possible D gene (5 bases). V was clipped by 7 bases and J by 7 bases, with 11 bases between them. Germline loops: CDR1 MNHNS, CDR2 SASEGT. The length of the CDR3 is 13 residues. The chain's CDR3 is CASNQGLNSPLHF. CDR3 bases: TGTGCCAGCAATCAGGGACTGAATTCACCCCTCCACTTT.

V is TRBV6-6 and J is TRBJ1-2, with D possibly TRBD1 on 6 matching bases. Germline values: CDR1 MNHNY, CDR2 SVGAGI (reference sequence). V lost 5 bases, J lost 2 bases, and 15 bases lay in between. This CDR3 spans 15 amino acids. CDR3 amino acids: CASSPNSDRNYGYTF. CDR3 DNA: TGTGCCAGCAGTCCAAACTCCGACAGGAACTATGGCTACACCTTC.

V and J are TRBV6-1 and TRBJ1-2; weak D call: TRBD1 (5 bases). Germline V CDR1 and CDR2: MNHNS, SASEGT. Deletions cut 1 base from V and 7 bases from J, with 13 bases between. The CDR3 loop spans 14 amino acids. The CDR3 nucleotides are TGTGCCAGCAGTGAAGGGGACTCAGCGGGTGGCTACACCTTC. Residues: CASSEGDSAGGYTF.

This clone was recorded a few times. V gene TRBV6-6 combines with J gene TRBJ1-2; D is ambiguous. The CDR3 covers 15 residues. Germline-derived CDR1 and CDR2 are MNHNY and SVGAGI (reference sequence). Trimming removed 0 bases from V and 3 bases from J, with 11 bases in between. The CDR3 region is CASSYSPHGYYGYTF. The CDR3 DNA reads TGTGCCAGCAGTTACTCTCCCCACGGATACTATGGCTACACCTTC.

The rearrangement joins TRBV11-2 to TRBJ2-1; D gene unclear. Germline V CDR1 and CDR2: SGHAT, FQNNGV. V was shortened by 5 bases and J by 9 bases, with 14 bases between the two germline ends. The CDR3 length is 13 residues. The CDR3 protein is CASSVDVMGEQFF. Written as DNA, the CDR3 is TGTGCCAGCAGCGTTGACGTCATGGGTGAGCAGTTCTTC.

The chain recombines TRBV7-2 with TRBJ2-1, with 8 bases fitting TRBD2. Germline-derived CDR1 and CDR2 are SGHTA and FQGNSA. V lost 2 bases and J lost 8; bases outside the gene matches: 17. This CDR3 comprises 18 residues. Here the CDR3 DNA reads TGTGCCAGCAGCTTATTCGGCGTCATTAGCGGGGCAGGGGATGAGCAGTTCTTC. This encodes CASSLFGVISGAGDEQFF.

V is TRBV4-2 and J is TRBJ1-1, with D maybe TRBD1 (6 bases). This CDR3 spans 14 amino acids. V was pared by 1 base and J by 11 bases, with 17 bases between. Germline V gives CDR1 LGHNA, CDR2 YNFKEQ. In DNA, the CDR3 is TGTGCCAGCAGCCAAGCTCTCTCAGGGGTTGCGGCTTTCTTT. It encodes CASSQALSGVAAFF.

This clone was counted a few times. The rearrangement joins TRBV18 to TRBJ1-1; 9 bases align to TRBD1. From germline, CDR1 is KGHSH and CDR2 LQKENI. After removal of 3 bases from V and 5 bases from J, the junction contained 7 bases not matched to a gene. The CDR3 is made up of 15 amino acids. The CDR3 loop reads CASSPRTGVRTEAFF. CDR3 nucleotide sequence: TGTGCCAGCTCACCCCGGACAGGGGTTCGGACTGAAGCTTTCTTT.

This CDR3 reads CASSIRQGRGTEAFF. The DNA of the CDR3 is TGCGCCAGCAGCATACGACAGGGACGGGGCACTGAAGCTTTCTTT. The chain couples TRBV5-1 to TRBJ1-1; the match to TRBD1 covers 7 bases. V was clipped by 4 bases and J by 4 bases; unmatched bases: 10. CDR1 SGHRS and CDR2 YFSETQ come from the germline V gene. The CDR3 runs to 15 residues.

CDR3 loop: CASSYSGGRNQETQYF. CDR3 in DNA: TGTGCCAGCAGTTACTCGGGGGGACGGAACCAAGAGACCCAGTACTTC. V usage is TRBV6-6 and J usage is TRBJ2-5, with D maybe TRBD2 (6 bases). Germline V gives CDR1 MNHNY, CDR2 SVGAGI (reference sequence). There are 16 residues in the CDR3. The V and J ends lost 0 bases and 0 bases respectively, with 11 bases between them.

The table lists this clone with a few counts. The chain has TRBV9 and TRBJ1-1; no definite D call. Germline lookup yields CDR1 SGDLS and CDR2 YYNGEE. This CDR3 is 17 amino acids long. V was cut by 0 bases and J by 0 bases, with 15 bases left in between. CDR3 nucleotides: TGTGCCAGCAGCGTAGAGGAGGTATTCGGGTTGAACACTGAAGCTTTCTTT. It specifies CASSVEEVFGLNTEAFF.

V is TRBV13 and J is TRBJ1-6; 8 bases agree with TRBD1. V trimming: 6 bases; J trimming: 7 bases; junction bases outside the gene matches: 2. Germline V gene data show CDR1 as PRHDT and CDR2 as FYEKMQ (reference sequence). The CDR3 covers 13 residues. CDR3 sequence: CASRYRGNSPLHF. DNA of the CDR3: TGTGCCAGCAGATACAGGGGGAATTCACCCCTCCACTTT.

The V gene is TRBV7-6, the J gene TRBJ2-5; D is undetermined. Trimming shortened V by 6 bases and J by 2 bases, and 4 bases separated the two germline ends. Germline V gives CDR1 SGHVS, CDR2 FNYEAQ. The length of the CDR3 is 11 residues. Written as DNA, the CDR3 is TGTGCCAGCAGGCAACAAGAGACCCAGTACTTC. Translated, it gives CASRQQETQYF.

In this sample, this clone turned up a few times. This sequence joins TRBV18 and TRBJ1-1; no firm D call. This CDR3 has 13 amino acids. Germline values: CDR1 KGHSH, CDR2 LQKENI. The V end was cut by 4 bases, the J end by 3 bases, with 9 bases between. In nucleotides, the CDR3 is TGTGCCAGCTCACAGGGAGTCGACACTGAAGCTTTCTTT. It specifies CASSQGVDTEAFF.

This rearrangement joins TRBV5-4 to TRBJ1-2; possible D gene TRBD1, 5 bases. Germline CDR1 and CDR2: SGHNT and YYREEE (reference sequence). The CDR3 runs to 15 residues. The germline V and J ends were trimmed by 5 bases and 5 bases, with 19 bases remaining between them. The CDR3 sequence is CASSPTGASRYGYTF. The CDR3 bases are TGTGCCAGCAGTCCTACCGGGGCCTCACGTTATGGCTACACCTTC.

J is TRBJ2-5 and V is TRBV5-4; 8 bases line up with TRBD1. Germline CDR1 SGHNT, CDR2 YYREEE (reference sequence). V lost 4 bases, J lost 4 bases, and 9 bases stayed unmatched. The CDR3 contains 15 residues. The CDR3 DNA follows: TGTGCCAGCAGCAGGGGACAGGCGACGGCAGAGACCCAGTACTTC. Its protein is CASSRGQATAETQYF.

The CDR3 reads CASWQQSTDTQYF. The CDR3 nucleotides are TGTGCCAGCTGGCAGCAGAGCACAGATACGCAGTATTTT. This chain connects TRBV28 to TRBJ2-3; D gene uncertain. The CDR3 has 13 amino acids. V was pared by 8 bases and J by 0 bases, with 9 bases between. Germline V gene lookup returns CDR1 MDHEN and CDR2 SYDVKM.

The chain employs TRBV10-2 and TRBJ1-5; weak D call: TRBD1 (5 bases). CDR3 size: 14 residues. The germline gives CDR1 WSHSY, CDR2 SAAADI. The V gene lost 10 bases and the J gene lost 4 bases, with 17 bases spanning the gap. CDR3 amino acids: CATQTGQANQPQHF. The CDR3 coding sequence is TGCGCCACCCAGACGGGGCAGGCGAATCAGCCCCAGCATTTT.